The 3 T cell receptor beta chains below all came from one sample that was sequenced in a study of identical twins. TCRdb processed the 5' RACE reads anew with MiXCR; each CDR3 protein has one entry. The sample includes hundreds of thousands of distinct CDR3 sequences, around 8.8% seen only once; the top ten take roughly 2%. These data also featured in a second study, about yellow fever vaccine responses in identical twins.

Sequenced: memory (CD45RO+) T cells sorted from blood. Every receptor here comes from a woman aged 18-29 years in good health.

There are a few counts of this clonotype. The chain carries TRBV6-2 or TRBV6-3 and TRBJ2-5; D ambiguous. V dropped 4 bases and J dropped 3 bases, with 6 bases sitting between them. Germline V gene lookup returns CDR1 MNHEY and CDR2 SVGEGT. This CDR3 has 12 residues. CDR3 loop: CASSSPKETQYF. CDR3 DNA sequence: TGTGCCAGCAGTTCGCCGAAAGAGACCCAGTACTTC.

This clonotype was picked up a small number of times. This sequence joins TRBV12-3 or TRBV12-4 and TRBJ2-6; D is possibly TRBD1 (6 bases). Trimming removed 6 bases at V and 2 bases at J, with 17 bases between. The CDR3 sequence is 17 residues long. The CDR3 DNA is TGTGCCAGCAGCTCCGACAGGTTTCCGGCTGGGGCCAACGTCCTGACTTTC. Its translation: CASSSDRFPAGANVLTF.

V and J are TRBV10-3 and TRBJ2-7; maybe TRBD2 (5 bases). Germline lookup yields CDR1 ENHRY and CDR2 SYGVKD. V was trimmed by 6 bases and J by 0 bases, leaving 6 bases between them. The CDR3 is made up of 12 amino acids. CDR3 sequence: CAISTSSYEQYV. The CDR3 DNA reads as TGTGCCATCAGCACTAGCTCCTACGAGCAGTACGTC.